Sequencing of this T cell receptor beta chain was carried out in a study of shared clonotypes between healthy human individuals. Study-wide context: The study drew on a couple of women and a few men aged 18 to 49 as donors. CD4 naive and memory got three plates each, CD8 naive two, CD8 memory one.

Study-wide findings and caveats: Compared with clonotypes that all four donors shared, non-shared clonotypes had lower generation probabilities.

Of note for this clone: Its target is not known.

The method was immunoSEQ multiplex PCR; TCRdb's version includes in-frame clones alone and lacks a portion of them. The data contain over 850,000 clones, about four fifths of them singletons. The CDR3 length is 14 residues. V lost 4 bases to trimming and J lost 1 base, with 11 bases between them. The germline V gene encodes CDR1 SGHRS and CDR2 YFSETQ. The chain carries TRBV5-1 and TRBJ1-1, with D tentatively TRBD1 (5 bases). The TCR sequence derives from a man aged 18-30 years in good health. Some clones in this sample may be carry-over from other donors' samples. Sequencing used memory CD4+ T cells from PBMCs. Subset defined: CD45RA-negative fraction. CDR3 in DNA: TGCGCCAGCAGCCTGGGACGGCCGAACACTGAAGCTTTCTTT. Residues: CASSLGRPNTEAFF.